This T cell receptor (beta chain) was identified in a study of cytomegalovirus exposure and HLA in healthy donors. PCR used 60 Vbeta primers and 13 Jbeta primers. Data came from immunoSEQ multiplex PCR; TCRdb stores just in-frame clones and leaves some out. The sample has about 150,000 clones; about four fifths are singletons. Looked up from germline, CDR1 is MNHEY and CDR2 is SVGAGI. Trimming pared 6 bases from V and 7 bases from J, leaving 9 bases between. CDR3 length: 11 residues. The specimen was PBMCs. The TCR comes from a man younger than 30 in good health and CMV-seronegative. This sequence joins TRBV6-5 and TRBJ1-2; a possible D gene is TRBD1 (5 bases). The CDR3 is CASRQGSGYTF. The CDR3 region has the DNA TGTGCCAGCAGGCAGGGCTCTGGCTACACCTTC.